One sample yielded the 22 T cell receptor beta chains listed below, sequenced in a study of low-dose radiotherapy and immunotherapy resistance in tumors (dated by TCRdb to between 2021 and 2023). The run used an Illumina HiSeq 2500. First-strand cDNA was synthesized using Superscript III and a set of TRAV- and TRBV-specific primers, so that both TCRalpha and TCRbeta chains were covered. TCRs were amplified with Phusion for around 20 PCR cycles using a constant-region primer together with the adapter attached to the V primers. TCRdb passed the public sequencing reads through fastp at Q25 and MiXCR, retaining productive beta sequences. Each record represents a unique CDR3 protein, reported with the most common genes and DNA among its rows. The sample records around 60,000 distinct CDR3 sequences, under 30% of which are singletons. The ten biggest clones cover less than 7.5% of the sample. The intended sense of this specimen's time point label: after trial treatment. The sample's treatment or condition label is to be understood as: LDRT plus nivolumab, ipilimumab, low-dose cyclophosphamide and aspirin (RACIN trial).

Here the sequenced sample was PBMCs, taken after low-dose radiotherapy plus immunotherapy. The receptors were gathered from a male donor with prostate cancer.

This clonotype has ten or more counts. The CDR3: CSQDRAHSGNTIYF. CDR3 in DNA: TGCAGCCAGGACAGGGCCCACTCTGGAAACACCATATATTTT. The chain combines TRBV29-1 with TRBJ1-3; TRBD1 agrees at 8 bases. Germline CDR1 is SQVTM and CDR2 is ANQGSEA. The V segment lost 8 bases and the J segment 0 bases; nucleotides outside the gene matches: 6. The CDR3 covers 14 residues.

The sample holds a few counts of this clonotype. CDR3: CASSLPTGARGANVLTF. For the CDR3, the DNA is TGTGCCAGCAGCTTACCGACGGGGGCGCGTGGGGCCAACGTCCTGACTTTC. The chain links TRBV7-8 to TRBJ2-6; D tentatively fits TRBD1 or TRBD2 (6 bases each). V was pared by 2 bases and J by 3 bases, with 14 bases between. CDR3 length: 17 amino acids. Looked up from germline, CDR1 is SGHVS and CDR2 is FQNEAQ.

This rearrangement joins TRBV5-1 to TRBJ1-2; D gene unclear. Germline lookup yields CDR1 SGHRS and CDR2 YFSETQ. This CDR3 spans 16 amino acids. Trimming pared 0 bases from V and 6 bases from J, leaving 18 bases between. The CDR3 nucleotides read TGCGCCAGCAGCTTGGAAGGGCGGGTAGGAGGGAATGGCTACACCTTC. This gives the protein CASSLEGRVGGNGYTF.

This clonotype was detected ten times or more. The CDR3 sequence: CASSLFSEETEAFF. The CDR3 region has the DNA TGCGCCAGCAGCTTGTTCAGTGAGGAAACTGAAGCTTTCTTT. The rearrangement joins TRBV5-1 to TRBJ1-1; D is unresolved. Germline-derived CDR1 and CDR2 are SGHRS and YFSETQ. CDR3 length: 14 residues. The V and J ends lost 1 base and 5 bases respectively, with 12 bases between them.

This clonotype was counted ten times or more. The CDR3 DNA follows: TGTGCCAGCAGGAGGACAGGGCGAACCTCTGGGGCCAACGTCCTGACTTTC. Translation: CASRRTGRTSGANVLTF. The chain carries TRBV27 and TRBJ2-6, with 8 positions matching TRBD1. CDR1 MNHEY and CDR2 SMNVEV come from the germline V gene (reference sequence). V lost 6 bases, J lost 0 bases, and 7 bases stayed unmatched. The CDR3 sequence is 17 residues long.

The chain carries TRBV7-3 and TRBJ2-2; possible D gene TRBD2, 6 bases. Trimming shortened V by 5 bases and J by 4 bases, and 14 bases separated the two germline ends. CDR3 size: 15 residues. CDR1 is SGHTA, CDR2 FQGTGA, per germline. The DNA of the CDR3 is TGTGCCAGCAGCACCGGGACTCATGGCACCGGGGAGCTGTTTTTT. Protein product: CASSTGTHGTGELFF.

In this sample, this clonotype turned up many times. This chain uses TRBV23-1 with TRBJ2-2; 10 bases line up with TRBD1. TRBV23-1 is an ORF; its function is uncertain. This CDR3 comprises 17 residues. The ends lost 7 bases at V and 3 bases at J; junction bases unmatched: 11. CDR3 nucleotide sequence: TGCGCCAGCATCACCAGCTGGGGACAGGGGTACACCGGGGAGCTGTTTTTT. Its translation: CASITSWGQGYTGELFF.

This clonotype was observed at least ten times. This chain connects TRBV7-2 to TRBJ2-1; no firm D call. This CDR3 is 11 amino acids long. Looked up from germline, CDR1 is SGHTA and CDR2 is FQGNSA. Trimming cost V 5 bases and J 6 bases, with 5 bases left between them. Here the CDR3 DNA reads TGTGCCAGCAGCCAAATCAATGAGCAGTTCTTC. This translates into CASSQINEQFF.

This clonotype appeared many times. The V gene is TRBV24-1, the J gene TRBJ2-5; no firm D call. The CDR3 extends over 15 amino acids. CDR1 is KGHDR, CDR2 SFDVKD, per germline. Trimming shortened V by 9 bases and J by 4 bases, and 20 bases separated the two germline ends. The CDR3 nucleotides are TGTGCCACCCCGTGTGTAGGTCATGCCAGAGAGACCCAGTACTTC. The encoded protein is CATPCVGHARETQYF.

This clonotype was recorded many times. V and J are TRBV28 and TRBJ2-6; no firm D call. The germline V gene encodes CDR1 MDHEN and CDR2 SYDVKM. The CDR3 covers 16 residues. The V gene lost 6 bases and the J gene lost 0 bases, with 12 bases spanning the gap. Here the CDR3 DNA reads TGTGCCAGCAGGGCTTCCGGATACTCTGGGGCCAACGTCCTGACTTTC. Protein sequence: CASRASGYSGANVLTF.

In regard to this clonotype: The likely explanation is a read error, given a far larger clone one base away. The chain has TRBV7-4 and TRBJ2-5, with D possibly TRBD1 on 5 matching bases. Germline V lookup: CDR1 SGHVT, CDR2 SQSDAQ. This CDR3 is built from 15 residues. Between the trimmed V and J ends, which lost 5 bases and 0 bases, there was a span of 13 bases. For the CDR3, the DNA is TGTGCCAGCAGCGTTGCGACAGTCAACCAAGAGACCCAGTACTTC. Its translation is CASSVATVNQETQYF.

The table lists this clonotype with many counts. The CDR3 nucleotides read TGCAGCGTTGAAGGACTAGCGGCAACCGGGGAGCTGTTTTTT. Protein: CSVEGLAATGELFF. The chain has TRBV29-1 and TRBJ2-2; 9 positions match TRBD2. Per the germline V gene, CDR1 is SQVTM and CDR2 is ANQGSEA. The CDR3 spans 14 residues. V was pared by 1 base and J by 5 bases, with 2 bases of the junction left unmatched.

This clonotype was counted at least ten times. The CDR3 sequence: CASSVRTGGRSYNEQFF. The CDR3 DNA sequence: TGTGCCAGCAGCGTCCGAACAGGGGGCAGGTCCTACAATGAGCAGTTCTTC. The chain employs TRBV9 and TRBJ2-1, with 9 bases that match TRBD1. The CDR3 covers 17 residues. Trimming took 2 bases from V and 1 from J; bases not matched to a gene: 7. Germline CDR1 is SGDLS and CDR2 is YYNGEE. Together with reference TRBV9 and TRBJ2-1, the CDR3 gives the full variable domain: DSGVTQTPKHLITATGQRVTLRCSPRSGDLSVYWYQQSLDQGLQFLIQYYNGEERAKGNILERFSAQQFPDLHSELNLSSLELGDSALYFCASSVRTGGRSYNEQFFGPGTRLTVL.

This clonotype was recorded at least ten times. The V and J genes are TRBV12-3 or TRBV12-4 and TRBJ2-5; possible D gene TRBD1, 6 bases. The CDR3 has 12 amino acids. The V and J ends lost 8 bases and 5 bases respectively, with 12 bases between them. In DNA, the CDR3 is TGTGCCAGCGGGGGCCCTTGGGAGACCCAGTACTTC. It yields the protein CASGGPWETQYF.

This clonotype was seen ten or more times. The rearrangement uses TRBV2 and TRBJ1-4; D gene ambiguous. Trimming removed 8 bases at V and 5 bases at J, with 15 bases between. The V gene's germline CDR1 is SNHLY and CDR2 FYNNEI. The CDR3 totals 14 residues. This CDR3 reads CASVVSGRNEKLFF. The CDR3 DNA is TGTGCCAGCGTTGTGTCCGGGCGAAATGAAAAACTGTTTTTT.

V gene TRBV9 combines with J gene TRBJ2-1, with TRBD1 matching over 10 bases. The CDR3 totals 14 residues. V gave up 4 bases and J gave up 7 bases; unmatched junction bases: 5. Germline assignment: CDR1 SGDLS and CDR2 YYNGEE. CDR3 sequence reads: CASSMTGGSNEQFF. CDR3 nucleotides: TGTGCCAGCAGCATGACAGGGGGCTCGAATGAGCAGTTCTTC. Supplemented by reference TRBV9 and TRBJ2-1, the full variable domain reads DSGVTQTPKHLITATGQRVTLRCSPRSGDLSVYWYQQSLDQGLQFLIQYYNGEERAKGNILERFSAQQFPDLHSELNLSSLELGDSALYFCASSMTGGSNEQFFGPGTRLTVL.

Comments on this clonotype: A single base is all that separates this from a far larger clone, so a read error is likely. This rearrangement joins TRBV27 to TRBJ1-1, with D possibly being TRBD1 (5 bases). Germline values: CDR1 MNHEY, CDR2 SMNVEV (reference sequence). This CDR3 has 13 residues. CDR3 residues: CATRAAGGGEASF. The CDR3 DNA reads TGTGCCACCAGGGCAGCCGGGGGTGGCGAAGCTTCCTTT.

The sample holds a few counts of this clonotype. This chain connects TRBV6-2 or TRBV6-3 to TRBJ2-2; no clear D. The CDR3 sequence is 11 residues long. V was cut by 8 bases and J by 7 bases, with 8 bases left in between. Germline V gene lookup returns CDR1 MNHEY and CDR2 SVGEGT. CDR3 DNA: TGTGCCAGCTGGTTTGGCGGGGAGCTGTTTTTT. Its protein is CASWFGGELFF.

This clonotype is medium-sized within its sample. This rearrangement joins TRBV5-5 to TRBJ2-6, with D uncertain. CDR1 and CDR2 (germline): SGHKS, YYEKEE (reference sequence). The CDR3 spans 13 residues. V was trimmed by 4 bases and J by 4 bases, leaving 6 bases between them. The CDR3 reads CASSHTGANVLTF. DNA for the CDR3: TGTGCCAGCAGCCACACAGGGGCCAACGTCCTGACTTTC.

The rearrangement uses TRBV21-1 and TRBJ2-7; TRBD2 is the table's D call and was not checked against the DNA. TRBV21-1 is a recognized pseudogene. The CDR3 sequence is 17 residues long. CDR3 DNA: TGTGCCAGCAAACCCAGGGATCCAGCCCGAGGGCCCTACGAGCAGTACTTC. Its translation: CASKPRDPARGPYEQYF.

In this sample, this clonotype turned up many times. The chain has TRBV2 and TRBJ1-1; TRBD1 might be the D (6 bases). Germline V gene data show CDR1 as SNHLY and CDR2 as FYNNEI. CDR3 length: 15 amino acids. V was pared by 7 bases and J by 5 bases, with 20 bases between. The CDR3 DNA is TGTGCCAGCACTCCTTTCGGGATCGGACAGACTGAAGCTTTCTTT. Translation gives CASTPFGIGQTEAFF.

This clonotype occurred many times. The rearrangement uses TRBV30 and TRBJ1-5, with D unresolved. The CDR3 is 13 amino acids. CDR1 GTSNPN and CDR2 SVGIG come from the germline V gene (reference sequence). V lost 3 bases and J 0 bases, leaving 6 bases between the germline ends. This CDR3 is CAWSQDSNQPQHF. In DNA form, the CDR3 reads TGTGCCTGGAGCCAGGATAGCAATCAGCCCCAGCATTTT.